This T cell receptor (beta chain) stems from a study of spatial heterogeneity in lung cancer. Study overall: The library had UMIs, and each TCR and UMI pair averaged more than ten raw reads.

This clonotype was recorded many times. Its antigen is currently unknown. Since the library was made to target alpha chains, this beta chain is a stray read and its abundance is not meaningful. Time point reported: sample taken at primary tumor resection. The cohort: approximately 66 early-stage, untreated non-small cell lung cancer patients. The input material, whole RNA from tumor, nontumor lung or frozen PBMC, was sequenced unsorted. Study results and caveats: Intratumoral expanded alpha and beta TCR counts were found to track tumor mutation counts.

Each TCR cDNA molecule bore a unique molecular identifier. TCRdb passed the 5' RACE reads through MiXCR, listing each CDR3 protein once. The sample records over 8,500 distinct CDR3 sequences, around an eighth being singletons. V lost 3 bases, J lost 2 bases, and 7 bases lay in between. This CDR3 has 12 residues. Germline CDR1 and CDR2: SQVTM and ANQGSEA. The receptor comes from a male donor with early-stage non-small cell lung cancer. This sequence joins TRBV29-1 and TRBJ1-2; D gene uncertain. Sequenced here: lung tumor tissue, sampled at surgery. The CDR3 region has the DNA TGCAGCGTTGACTCCGGGAACTATGGCTACACCTTC. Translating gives CSVDSGNYGYTF.